This T cell receptor beta chain was documented in a study of blood T cell repertoires in COVID-19 (TCRdb year 2020). Background for the entire study: Collaborator samples came from the United States, Italy and Spain and covered acute and convalescent phases of COVID-19. The material from the prospective study consisted of cDNA or gDNA derived from T cells, B-cell-depleted T cells, or PBMCs. The repertoires were made available in a free public database intended to serve as a resource for research on the immune response to SARS-CoV-2. The samples were drawn from the first 160 participants of the ongoing ImmuneRACE study and from over a thousand subjects provided by 6 global collaborators. Subjects who had been exposed to COVID-19, were actively infected with it, or had recovered from it provided the deeply sampled blood TCRbeta repertoires that made up the dataset. Where available, HLA class I and class II types were taken from metadata supplied by the sample provider and were not determined by assay-based typing. Sample metadata almost always included a de-identified subject ID, COVID-19 status, age in years and sex. Study-wide conclusions, independent of this receptor: The quantity of clinical and demographic metadata differed by source and by participant and was supplied without curation.

Collaborating institutions collected whole blood in K2EDTA tubes following their own protocols. Collaborator samples were shipped for TCRbeta analysis as frozen whole blood, isolated PBMCs, or DNA extracted from either sample type. TCRbeta CDR3 regions were amplified from genomic DNA by means of the immunoSEQ Assay, a bias-controlled multiplex PCR. In the source study's methods: The number of nucleated cells in each sample was estimated by amplification of reference gene primers within the assay. To quantify the absolute abundance of each unique TCRbeta CDR3 rearrangement, sequence reads were collapsed and filtered. For each sample, productive Simpson clonality was calculated as the square root of Simpson's diversity index across productive rearrangements. TCRdb provides this immuneACCESS table in a form limited to in-frame rearrangements. Some clones are lacking; in checked studies, under half of them reflect an unresolved V gene, and why the rest are absent is not known. The DNA gave D and trimming, while V, J and clone size come from that table. The sample table holds around 78,000 clones, of which 80% to 95% were seen once. Roughly 1% of the sample lies in the top ten.

As to this clone: The target of this receptor is not known. No much larger clone exists at a distance of one base, and base qualities are not known.

The trim is 12 bases for V and 7 bases for J, with a gap of 24 bases between the germline ends. Counted from cysteine to phenylalanine, this CDR3 has 14 amino acids. The entry retains the CDR3 DNA only, 42 bases that are in frame from base 1. CDR1 KGHDR and CDR2 SFDVKD are derived from the germline V gene. The chain joins TRBV24-1 to TRBJ2-7, with the D gene call left open. The material sequenced was peripheral blood. The sequence was obtained from a woman between 45 and 60 years old in a cohort sampled during active COVID-19. The CDR3 has the sequence CAPIRLQTLQEQYF. At the DNA level, the sequence is TGTGCCCCCATCAGACTCCAGACCCTGCAAGAGCAGTACTTC.